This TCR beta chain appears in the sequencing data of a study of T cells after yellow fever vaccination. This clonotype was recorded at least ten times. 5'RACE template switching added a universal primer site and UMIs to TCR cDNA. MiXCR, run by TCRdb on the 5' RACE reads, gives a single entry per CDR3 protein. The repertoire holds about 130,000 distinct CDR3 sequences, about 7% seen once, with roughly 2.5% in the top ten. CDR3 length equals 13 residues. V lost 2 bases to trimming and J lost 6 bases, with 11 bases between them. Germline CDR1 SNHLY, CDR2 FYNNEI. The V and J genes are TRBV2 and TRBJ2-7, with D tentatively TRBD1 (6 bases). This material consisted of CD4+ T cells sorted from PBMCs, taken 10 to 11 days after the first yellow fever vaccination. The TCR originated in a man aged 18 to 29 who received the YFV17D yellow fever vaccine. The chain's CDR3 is CASSETGTSEQYV. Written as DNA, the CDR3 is TGTGCCAGCAGTGAAACCGGGACATCCGAGCAGTACGTC.